This entry concerns a single T cell receptor (beta chain). Sequenced by immunoSEQ multiplex PCR; TCRdb stores in-frame clones only, minus some. This sample has fewer than 1 million clones, with about 96% found just once. This sample was taken from a study of shared clonotypes between healthy human individuals. The naive CD8 subset, CD45RO-negative cells positively selected for CCR7, excluded terminally differentiated effector memory CD45RA+ cells. The CDR3 has 15 residues. Per the germline V gene, CDR1 is SGHKS and CDR2 is YYEKEE (reference sequence). V was shortened by 2 bases and J by 5 bases, with 17 bases between the two germline ends.

The receptor's source is a man in his thirties or forties in good health. This sequence joins TRBV5-5 and TRBJ2-7; D perhaps matches TRBD1 (6 bases). The sample was naive CD8+ T cells sorted from blood. The CDR3 spells CASSLSGVGDHEQYF. The CDR3, as DNA: TGTGCCAGCAGCTTATCAGGGGTAGGGGACCACGAGCAGTACTTC.